This entry lists 10 T cell receptor beta chains sequenced from one sample in a study of long-term antiretroviral therapy in people with HIV. Survey level was the resolution at which the v3.0 immunoSEQ assay ran. Profiling relied on immunoSEQ multiplex PCR, and the TCRdb table lists in-frame clones only, not all of them. The table records some 29,000 clones, around 97% of them present only once. The input for sequencing was unsorted PBMCs, taken 7.6 years after starting antiretroviral therapy. These receptors were obtained from a man under 40 with HIV.

This clone was counted a single time. The chain uses TRBV19 and TRBJ1-5; unclear D gene. V lost 6 bases and J lost 0, with 6 bases in between. The V gene's germline CDR1 is LNHDA and CDR2 SQIVND (reference sequence). The CDR3 sequence is 13 residues long. The CDR3 nucleotides are TGTGCCAGTAGCCAAGATAGCAATCAGCCCCAGCATTTT. It codes for CASSQDSNQPQHF.

The genes are TRBV7-2 and TRBJ2-1; D remains unclear. The V end lost 3 bases, the J end lost 10 bases, and 10 bases lay between the germline ends. Per germline, CDR1 SGHTA and CDR2 FQGNSA. The CDR3 spans 12 residues. The CDR3, as DNA: TGTGCCAGCAGCTTGGGGTTAGGGGAGCAGTTCTTC. Protein: CASSLGLGEQFF.

J is TRBJ1-4 and V is TRBV5-5, with unresolved D. CDR1 is SGHKS and CDR2 is YYEKEE in the germline V gene (reference sequence). The CDR3 extends over 15 amino acids. Trimming took 3 bases from V and 0 from J, leaving 9 bases between them. In DNA form, the CDR3 reads TGTGCCAGCAGCTCGTTAGGAGCAACTAATGAAAAACTGTTTTTT. Its translation is CASSSLGATNEKLFF. The full variable domain, in which reference TRBV5-5 and TRBJ1-4 provide the parts outside the CDR3, is DAGVTQSPTHLIKTRGQQVTLRCSPISGHKSVSWYQQVLGQGPQFIFQYYEKEERGRGNFPDRFSARQFPNYSSELNVNALLLGDSALYLCASSSLGATNEKLFFGSGTQLSVL.

Turning to this clone: One end of the junction does not line up with germline, which may come from a read error. The chain links TRBV7-7 to TRBJ2-5; D is uncertain. The CDR3 contains 12 residues. Per germline, CDR1 SSHAT and CDR2 FNYEAQ (reference sequence). The CDR3 spells CASSPNLGTQYF. CDR3 nucleotide sequence: TGTGCTAGCAGCCCTAATCTAGGGACCCAGTACTTC.

This rearrangement joins TRBV15 to TRBJ2-7; TRBD1 aligns across 9 bases. The germline V gene encodes CDR1 LNHNV and CDR2 YYDKDF (reference sequence). This CDR3 comprises 14 residues. V gave up 3 bases and J gave up 3 bases; unmatched junction bases: 3. The CDR3 region is CATSRDRGLYEQYF. For the CDR3, the DNA is TGTGCCACCAGCAGGGACAGGGGTCTCTACGAGCAGTACTTC.

V usage is TRBV4-1 and J usage is TRBJ2-5; the match to TRBD2 covers 7 bases. Germline V gene data show CDR1 as MGHRA and CDR2 as YSYEKL. With V trimmed by 5 bases and J by 5 bases, 8 bases remained unmatched. The CDR3 contains 14 residues. The DNA of the CDR3 is TGCGCCAGCAGCTACCAGCGGGGCGGGGAGACCCAGTACTTC. Translating gives CASSYQRGGETQYF.

V is TRBV6-5 and J is TRBJ1-6; D gene unclear. V was pared by 5 bases and J by 8 bases, with 10 bases between. The CDR3 spans 13 residues. Germline V gives CDR1 MNHEY, CDR2 SVGAGI. CDR3 in amino acids: CASSQKGYSPLHF. CDR3 sequence (DNA): TGTGCCAGCAGTCAAAAAGGATATTCACCCCTCCACTTT.

The rearrangement joins TRBV6-5 to TRBJ2-7, with unresolved D. The CDR3 runs to 13 residues. V lost 0 bases and J 6 bases, leaving 9 bases between the germline ends. Germline V gene data show CDR1 as MNHEY and CDR2 as SVGAGI. The CDR3 region has the DNA TGTGCCAGCAGTTACTCTGGTGGAAGCGAGCAGTACTTC. It encodes CASSYSGGSEQYF.

This chain uses TRBV9 with TRBJ1-6; D is possibly TRBD1 (6 bases). CDR1 SGDLS and CDR2 YYNGEE come from the germline V gene. V gave up 0 bases and J gave up 0 bases, with 10 bases separating them. The CDR3 length is 17 residues. The CDR3 DNA follows: TGTGCCAGCAGCGTAGGGGCAGGGGACTCCTATAATTCACCCCTCCACTTT. This codes for CASSVGAGDSYNSPLHF. Full variable domain (missing parts from reference TRBV9 and TRBJ1-6): DSGVTQTPKHLITATGQRVTLRCSPRSGDLSVYWYQQSLDQGLQFLIQYYNGEERAKGNILERFSAQQFPDLHSELNLSSLELGDSALYFCASSVGAGDSYNSPLHFGNGTRLTVT.

As regards this clone: A read error may account for a junction end that differs from germline. This rearrangement joins TRBV2 to TRBJ2-7, with 11 nucleotides matching TRBD2. Germline CDR1 SNHLY, CDR2 FYNNEI. This CDR3 has 15 residues. The CDR3, as DNA: TGTGCCAGCCGTGAGACTAGCGGGGACTCCTACGAGCAGTACTTC. It is translated as CASRETSGDSYEQYF.